Given below is one TCR beta chain in context. Its cognate antigen is unknown. This sample is drawn from a study of lymphopenia after photon versus proton radiotherapy. Germline lookup yields CDR1 SSHAT and CDR2 FNYEAQ (reference sequence). The CDR3 is made up of 13 amino acids. V lost 1 base to trimming and J lost 2 bases, with 5 bases between them. Study-wide points: Proton therapy kept repertoires fairly stable, unlike photons, which gained effector/memory cells. Only patients who died were analyzed for survival; proton advantage is unproven. Post-nadir TCR diversity decline inversely tracked overall survival among those who died.

Clones were sequenced by immunoSEQ multiplex PCR, and TCRdb holds only the in-frame ones, with some missing. The data show about 20,000 clones, 84% seen once. V is TRBV7-7 and J is TRBJ2-5; no firm D call. The origin of this receptor is a woman aged 45-60 years with pancreatic cancer. The sample here was peripheral blood, taken from a patient treated with photon-based radiotherapy. DNA of the CDR3: TGTGCCAGCAGCTTAGAAGGGCAAGAGACCCAGTACTTC. Translating gives CASSLEGQETQYF.